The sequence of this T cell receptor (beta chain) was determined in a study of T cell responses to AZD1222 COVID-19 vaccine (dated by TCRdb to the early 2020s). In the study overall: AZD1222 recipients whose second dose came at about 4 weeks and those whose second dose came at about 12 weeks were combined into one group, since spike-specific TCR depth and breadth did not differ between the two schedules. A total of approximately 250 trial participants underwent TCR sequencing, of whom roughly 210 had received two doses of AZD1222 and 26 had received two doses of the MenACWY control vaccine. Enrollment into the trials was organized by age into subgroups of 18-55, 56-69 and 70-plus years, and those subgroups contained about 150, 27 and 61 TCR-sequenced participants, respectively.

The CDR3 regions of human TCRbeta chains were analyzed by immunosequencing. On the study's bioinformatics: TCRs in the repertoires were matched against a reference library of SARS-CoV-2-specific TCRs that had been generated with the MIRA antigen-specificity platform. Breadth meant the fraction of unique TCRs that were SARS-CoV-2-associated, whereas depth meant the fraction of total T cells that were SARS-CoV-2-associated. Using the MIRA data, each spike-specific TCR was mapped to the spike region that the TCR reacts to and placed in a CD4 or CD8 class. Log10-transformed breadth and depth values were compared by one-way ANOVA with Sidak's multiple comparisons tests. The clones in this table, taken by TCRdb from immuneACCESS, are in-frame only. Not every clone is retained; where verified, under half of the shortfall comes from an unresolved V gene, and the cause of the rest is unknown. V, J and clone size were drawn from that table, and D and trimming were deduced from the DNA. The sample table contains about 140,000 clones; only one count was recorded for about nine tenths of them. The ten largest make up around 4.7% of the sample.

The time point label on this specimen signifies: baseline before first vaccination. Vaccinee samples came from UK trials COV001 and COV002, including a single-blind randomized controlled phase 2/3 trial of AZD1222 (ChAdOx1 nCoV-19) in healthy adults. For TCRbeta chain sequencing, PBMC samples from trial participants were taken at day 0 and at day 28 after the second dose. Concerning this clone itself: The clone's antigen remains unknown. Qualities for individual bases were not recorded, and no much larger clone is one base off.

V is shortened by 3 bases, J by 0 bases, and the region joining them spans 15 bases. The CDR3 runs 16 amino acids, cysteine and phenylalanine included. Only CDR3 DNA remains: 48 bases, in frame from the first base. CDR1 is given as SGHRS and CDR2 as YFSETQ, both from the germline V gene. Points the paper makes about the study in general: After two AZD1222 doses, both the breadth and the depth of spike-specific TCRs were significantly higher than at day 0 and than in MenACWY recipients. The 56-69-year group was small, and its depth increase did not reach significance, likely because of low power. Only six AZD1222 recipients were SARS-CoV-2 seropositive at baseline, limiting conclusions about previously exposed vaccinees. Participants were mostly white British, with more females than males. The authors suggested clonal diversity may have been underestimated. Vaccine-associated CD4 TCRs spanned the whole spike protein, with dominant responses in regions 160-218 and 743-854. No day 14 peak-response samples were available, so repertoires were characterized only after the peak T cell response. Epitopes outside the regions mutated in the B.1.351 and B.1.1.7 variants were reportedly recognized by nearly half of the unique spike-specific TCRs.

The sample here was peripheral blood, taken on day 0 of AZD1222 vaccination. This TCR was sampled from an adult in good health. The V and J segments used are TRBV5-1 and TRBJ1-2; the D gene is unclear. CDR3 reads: CASSSSTVAANYGYTF. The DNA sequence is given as TGCGCCAGCAGCTCATCAACGGTGGCTGCTAACTATGGCTACACCTTC.